One sample yielded the 30 T cell receptor beta chains listed below, sequenced in a study of tumor-infiltrating lymphocytes in localized non-small cell lung cancer. TCRdb's copy holds only in-frame clones and misses some; the assay was immunoSEQ multiplex PCR. The sample yields some 5,200 clones, around two thirds seen once. The sample comprised uninvolved lung tissue not adjacent to the tumor. The origin of the receptors is a human donor with non-small cell lung cancer.

J is TRBJ1-1 and V is TRBV6-5; TRBD1 might be the D (5 bases). V shed 6 bases and J shed 2 bases, with 10 bases lying between them. There are 13 residues in the CDR3. Germline loops: CDR1 MNHEY, CDR2 SVGAGI. CDR3 coding DNA: TGTGCCAGCAGGGGGACGGCCAACACTGAAGCTTTCTTT. Translating it yields CASRGTANTEAFF.

This sequence joins TRBV19 and TRBJ2-7; D is perhaps TRBD1 (6 bases). Per germline, CDR1 LNHDA and CDR2 SQIVND (reference sequence). V was cut by 8 bases and J by 1 base, with 12 bases left in between. This CDR3 contains 13 residues. CDR3 residues: CASSRGESYEQYF. The CDR3 DNA reads as TGTGCCAGTTCCAGGGGAGAGTCCTACGAGCAGTACTTC.

The rearrangement uses TRBV29-1 and TRBJ2-7; D gene uncertain. CDR1 and CDR2 (germline): SQVTM, ANQGSEA. Trimming stripped 4 bases from V and 2 bases from J, with 9 bases between. The length of the CDR3 is 12 residues. The CDR3 DNA is TGCAGCGTTGTTGGTGGGGCCTACGAGCAGTACTTC. Amino acid sequence: CSVVGGAYEQYF.

This chain joins TRBV28 and TRBJ2-1, with a tentative D call TRBD2 (6 bases). CDR1 MDHEN and CDR2 SYDVKM come from the germline V gene. This CDR3 is 17 amino acids long. Trimming removed 5 bases at V and 5 bases at J, with 22 bases between. CDR3 sequence: CASSPRGGVFVHNEQFF. As DNA, the CDR3 is TGTGCCAGCAGTCCCCGGGGAGGCGTCTTTGTCCACAATGAGCAGTTCTTC.

The chain links TRBV14 to TRBJ2-5, with TRBD2 matching 9 bases. Trimming at V came to 4 bases and at J to 5 bases, leaving 14 bases not matched to a gene. The CDR3 sequence is 17 residues long. The germline V gene encodes CDR1 SGHDN and CDR2 FVKESK. The CDR3 reads CASSPRTSASYWETQYF. Written as DNA, the CDR3 is TGTGCCAGCAGCCCTCGGACTAGCGCATCTTACTGGGAGACCCAGTACTTC.

V and J are TRBV7-9 and TRBJ2-1, with 9 bases that match TRBD2. The V and J ends lost 1 base and 10 bases, in that order; junction bases with no gene match: 2. This CDR3 comprises 13 residues. The germline V gene encodes CDR1 SEHNR and CDR2 FQNEAQ (reference sequence). The chain's CDR3 is CASSLGLAGEQFF. The CDR3 DNA follows: TGTGCCAGCAGCTTAGGGCTAGCGGGAGAGCAGTTCTTC.

The rearrangement links TRBV4-1 to TRBJ1-1; D remains ambiguous. The ends were cut back, 5 bases at V and 1 base at J, with 8 bases in the middle. The CDR3 consists of 13 residues. The germline V gene encodes CDR1 MGHRA and CDR2 YSYEKL. The CDR3 loop reads CASSYAPNTEAFF. CDR3 bases: TGCGCCAGCAGCTACGCACCGAACACTGAAGCTTTCTTT.

The chain couples TRBV14 to TRBJ2-3; the D is unclear. Germline loops: CDR1 SGHDN, CDR2 FVKESK. There are 16 residues in the CDR3. Trimming stripped 0 bases from V and 0 bases from J, with 10 bases between. DNA of the CDR3: TGTGCCAGCAGCCAAGAAAAGCGAACTAGCACAGATACGCAGTATTTT. Its protein product is CASSQEKRTSTDTQYF. The whole variable domain, remainder taken from reference TRBV14 and TRBJ2-3, is EAGVTQFPSHSVIEKGQTVTLRCDPISGHDNLYWYRRVMGKEIKFLLHFVKESKQDESGMPNNRFLAERTGGTYSTLKVQPAELEDSGVYFCASSQEKRTSTDTQYFGPGTRLTVL.

The genes are TRBV5-1 and TRBJ2-3, with D hard to call. From germline, CDR1 is SGHRS and CDR2 YFSETQ. The ends were cut back, 0 bases at V and 2 bases at J, with 7 bases in the middle. The CDR3 is 14 amino acids. The DNA for the CDR3 is TGCGCCAGCAGCTTGGCCTCGATCACAGATACGCAGTATTTT. Protein product: CASSLASITDTQYF.

V and J are TRBV19 and TRBJ1-1; a weak D match, TRBD1 (6 bases). Trimming pared 5 bases from V and 6 bases from J, leaving 13 bases between. The germline CDR1 and CDR2 sequences are LNHDA and SQIVND (reference sequence). This CDR3 is 13 amino acids long. CDR3 amino acids: CASSFGGLAEAFF. Here the CDR3 DNA reads TGTGCCAGTAGTTTTGGGGGCTTGGCTGAAGCTTTCTTT.

V gene TRBV28 combines with J gene TRBJ1-2; unclear D gene. Looked up from germline, CDR1 is MDHEN and CDR2 is SYDVKM. Between the trimmed V and J ends, which lost 1 base and 6 bases, there was a span of 9 bases. This CDR3 is 13 amino acids long. CDR3 nucleotides: TGTGCCAGCAGTTTATTGTTGAGCCATGGCTACACCTTC. Translation: CASSLLLSHGYTF.

The J gene is TRBJ2-1, the V gene TRBV27, with TRBD2 as a possible D gene (6 bases). Between the trimmed V and J ends, which lost 0 bases and 4 bases, there was a span of 7 bases. Looked up from germline, CDR1 is MNHEY and CDR2 is SMNVEV (reference sequence). CDR3 length equals 14 residues. The DNA for the CDR3 is TGTGCCAGCAGTTTATCGCGGGGATACAATGAGCAGTTCTTC. This sequence encodes CASSLSRGYNEQFF.

Only one count was recorded for this clone. This sample includes further DNA sequences coding for the same CDR3. The rearrangement links TRBV7-2 to TRBJ2-5, with 8 bases lining up with TRBD1. The V gene's germline CDR1 is SGHTA and CDR2 FQGNSA. The CDR3 is 15 residues long. V lost 0 bases to trimming and J lost 4 bases; unmatched junction nucleotides: 4. The DNA for the CDR3 is TGTGCCAGCAGCTTAGCCCCAGGGGGCGGAGAGACCCAGTACTTC. As protein: CASSLAPGGGETQYF. The full variable domain, completed using reference TRBV7-2 and TRBJ2-5, is GAGVSQSPSNKVTEKGKDVELRCDPISGHTALYWYRQSLGQGLEFLIYFQGNSAPDKSGLPSDRFSAERTGGSVSTLTIQRTQQEDSAVYLCASSLAPGGGETQYFGPGTRLLVL.

The chain uses TRBV5-4 and TRBJ1-1, with D possibly matching TRBD1 (5 bases). V was trimmed by 5 bases and J by 0 bases, leaving 8 bases between them. The CDR3 is 13 amino acids. Per the germline V gene, CDR1 is SGHNT and CDR2 is YYREEE (reference sequence). The CDR3 spells CASRTDLNTEAFF. CDR3 DNA sequence: TGTGCCAGCAGGACAGACCTGAACACTGAAGCTTTCTTT.

V is TRBV12-1 and J is TRBJ2-1; TRBD2 reflects the table's D call only, with no check against the DNA. TRBV12-1 is marked as a pseudogene. The CDR3 spans 11 residues. The DNA of the CDR3 is TGTGCCAGCAGCCTCTTAGCGCAGCAGTTCTTC. Encoded protein: CASSLLAQQFF.

The chain combines TRBV30 with TRBJ2-5; the match to TRBD1 covers 8 bases. TRBJ2-7 matches the DNA end more closely, so the J call is doubtful. From germline, CDR1 is GTSNPN and CDR2 SVGIG (reference sequence). The CDR3 extends over 11 amino acids. CDR3 in DNA: TGTGCCTCACAGGGGGCCTACGAGCAGTACTTC. Encoded protein: CASQGAYEQYF.

The CDR3 DNA reads TGTGCCAGCAGAGGGGATGACCTCTATGGCTACACCTTC. As protein: CASRGDDLYGYTF. The V gene is TRBV2, the J gene TRBJ1-2; D might be TRBD1 (5 bases). The CDR3 sequence is 13 residues long. Trimming left V 6 bases short and J 4 bases short, with 12 bases between. The germline CDR1 and CDR2 sequences are SNHLY and FYNNEI.

This rearrangement joins TRBV29-1 to TRBJ2-3, with TRBD2 as a possible D gene (6 bases). This CDR3 has 13 amino acids. With 8 bases removed from V and 0 bases from J, the gap between germline ends came to 12 bases. CDR1 SQVTM and CDR2 ANQGSEA come from the germline V gene. The CDR3 DNA follows: TGCAGCTTAAATAGCGGTAGCACAGATACGCAGTATTTT. It yields the protein CSLNSGSTDTQYF.

The CDR3: CASSQVRGSGELFF. The CDR3 DNA sequence: TGCGCCAGCAGCCAAGTGCGGGGAAGCGGGGAGCTGTTTTTT. The chain carries TRBV4-1 and TRBJ2-2, with D possibly matching TRBD2 (6 bases). The CDR3 runs to 14 residues. Germline assignment: CDR1 MGHRA and CDR2 YSYEKL. The V end lost 1 base, the J end lost 7 bases, and 10 bases lay between the germline ends.

This clone was detected once. The chain has TRBV9 and TRBJ2-6; the D gene is possibly TRBD1 (6 bases). The V and J ends lost 4 bases and 0 bases respectively, with 14 bases between them. The length of the CDR3 is 17 residues. Germline V gives CDR1 SGDLS, CDR2 YYNGEE. CDR3 DNA: TGTGCCAGCAGCCCACAGGGTTTTTCCTCTGGGGCCAACGTCCTGACTTTC. Protein: CASSPQGFSSGANVLTF.

The CDR3 DNA reads as TGTGCCAGCAGTTTGGGGGCCTCCGGGGAGCTGTTTTTT. As protein: CASSLGASGELFF. V usage is TRBV27 and J usage is TRBJ2-2, with D maybe TRBD1 (6 bases). CDR1 MNHEY and CDR2 SMNVEV come from the germline V gene (reference sequence). Trimming took 3 bases from V and 6 from J, leaving 8 bases between them. The CDR3 is 13 amino acids.

This clone was detected once. As DNA, the CDR3 is TGTGCCAGCAGTTACGATGTTAACCGCTACGAGCAGTACTTC. Protein: CASSYDVNRYEQYF. The chain joins TRBV6-5 to TRBJ2-7; no firm D call. The germline V gene encodes CDR1 MNHEY and CDR2 SVGAGI. The CDR3 is 14 amino acids. V was trimmed by 2 bases and J by 3 bases, leaving 11 bases between them.

This chain joins TRBV4-2 and TRBJ2-3; 11 bases align to TRBD2. CDR1 LGHNA and CDR2 YNFKEQ come from the germline V gene. CDR3 length: 16 residues. J was trimmed by 6 bases and V by 3 bases; bases with no gene match: 8. For the CDR3, the DNA is TGTGCCAGCAGCCAGATTTTTAGCGGGAGGGGGGATACGCAGTATTTT. Translation gives CASSQIFSGRGDTQYF.

This chain links TRBV5-1 with TRBJ2-1, with a possible D match to TRBD1 (6 bases). V was pared by 1 base and J by 5 bases, with 7 bases between. CDR3 length: 13 residues. Germline loops: CDR1 SGHRS, CDR2 YFSETQ. CDR3 DNA: TGCGCCAGCAGCTTGCGACAGGACAATGAGCAGTTCTTC. Translating it yields CASSLRQDNEQFF.

CDR3 DNA: TGCAGCGTTGCCTCGGGCCCCTACAATGAGCAGTTCTTC. Encoded protein: CSVASGPYNEQFF. This chain links TRBV29-1 with TRBJ2-1; no clear D gene. Trimming cost V 4 bases and J 2 bases, with 9 bases left between them. This CDR3 is 13 amino acids long. Germline CDR1 reads SQVTM; CDR2 reads ANQGSEA.

This clone was recorded a few times. V gene TRBV10-3 combines with J gene TRBJ2-1; no clear D. This CDR3 has 12 amino acids. Trimming removed 7 bases at V and 8 bases at J, with 12 bases between. Germline CDR1 ENHRY, CDR2 SYGVKD. The CDR3 sequence is CAIKVNDDEQFF. In nucleotides, the CDR3 is TGTGCCATCAAAGTAAACGATGATGAGCAGTTCTTC.

This chain uses TRBV28 with TRBJ2-4; D is uncertain. Germline V CDR1 and CDR2: MDHEN, SYDVKM. CDR3 length: 13 residues. V was pared by 4 bases and J by 9 bases, with 13 bases between. In DNA, the CDR3 is TGTGCCAGCAGTTCACCCAGACAAACCATTCAGTACTTC. Protein product: CASSSPRQTIQYF.

The genes are TRBV6-5 and TRBJ2-7, with 8 bases identical to TRBD2. CDR1 and CDR2 from the germline V gene are MNHEY and SVGAGI. The CDR3 totals 15 residues. The V gene end was trimmed by 5 bases and the J gene end by 3 bases; junction bases not matched to a gene: 9. The DNA for the CDR3 is TGTGCCAGCAGTCCTCAACCCGGGACTAGCTACGAGCAGTACTTC. Residues: CASSPQPGTSYEQYF.

This chain joins TRBV19 and TRBJ2-1; perhaps TRBD2 as D (5 bases). Germline assignment: CDR1 LNHDA and CDR2 SQIVND (reference sequence). This CDR3 has 15 amino acids. Trimming shortened V by 3 bases and J by 6 bases, and 15 bases separated the two germline ends. The CDR3 DNA is TGTGCCAGTAGTATTAACGGAGGCTCTCTCAATGAGCAGTTCTTC. It encodes CASSINGGSLNEQFF.

The gene calls are TRBV7-3 and TRBJ2-1; TRBD2 matches 9 bases. The length of the CDR3 is 13 residues. After removal of 0 bases from V and 10 bases from J, the junction contained 1 base not matched to a gene. The germline gives CDR1 SGHTA, CDR2 FQGTGA. The CDR3 region is CASSLTLAGEQFF. The CDR3 nucleotides read TGTGCCAGCAGCTTAACGCTAGCGGGGGAGCAGTTCTTC.